This T cell receptor (beta chain) originates from a study of T-cell reconstitution after alpha-beta-depleted transplantation in children. General study results and limits: T cells produced anew were the main source of T-cell counts and diversity one year after transplant. Certain patients had high TCRbeta diversity at day 60, and it came from recipient T cells and thymic progenitors that survived. At around two months after transplant, the alpha-beta T cells were reportedly derived from several hundred expanded clones that came from non-depleted graft cells.

The CDR3 is made up of 14 amino acids. Germline CDR1 is SGHNT and CDR2 is YENEEA. Trimming took 2 bases from V and 5 from J; bases not matched to a gene: 3. Preparing the TCRbeta library involved the use of unique molecular identifiers. TCRdb re-called the PCR reads through MiXCR, storing one row per CDR3 protein. The sample holds fewer than 400,000 distinct CDR3 sequences; 23% are singletons and the top ten take 9.5% to 12%. About this clonotype: The target antigen is unknown.

The V call is TRBV11-3, the J call TRBJ2-7; TRBD2 aligns across 10 bases. Sequenced material: PBMCs, mostly from graft donor cells, taken 180 days after TCRalphabeta/CD19-depleted stem cell transplant. This receptor was identified in a male patient younger than 18 who had a stem cell transplant for acute lymphoblastic leukemia, so the T cells may come from the graft donor. In DNA form, the CDR3 reads TGTGCCAGCAGCTTATCTAGCGGGAGCGACGAGCAGTACTTC. Translated: CASSLSSGSDEQYF.